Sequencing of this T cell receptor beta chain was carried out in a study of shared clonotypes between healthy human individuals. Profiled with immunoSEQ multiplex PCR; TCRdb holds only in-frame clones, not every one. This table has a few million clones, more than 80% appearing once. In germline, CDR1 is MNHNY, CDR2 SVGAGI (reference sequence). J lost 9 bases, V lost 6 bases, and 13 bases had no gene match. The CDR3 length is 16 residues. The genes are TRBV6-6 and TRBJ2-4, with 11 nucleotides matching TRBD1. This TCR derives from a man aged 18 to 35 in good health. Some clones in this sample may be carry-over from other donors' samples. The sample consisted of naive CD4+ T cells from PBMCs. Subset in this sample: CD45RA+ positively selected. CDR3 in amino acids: CASSRIPGQGEGIQYF. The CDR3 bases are TGTGCCAGCAGCCGAATACCGGGACAGGGGGAGGGCATTCAGTACTTC.